This passage covers 32 T cell receptor beta chains from one sample sequenced in a study of blood T cell repertoires in COVID-19. Profiled with immunoSEQ multiplex PCR; TCRdb holds only in-frame clones, not every one. This sample has approximately 460,000 clones, with 75% to 90% found just once. Source material: peripheral blood. The receptors stem from a man aged 18-30 years with COVID-19, enrolled during active disease.

The rearrangement links TRBV6-6 to TRBJ2-1, with TRBD2 identical over 9 bases. The CDR3 spans 16 residues. J lost 4 bases, V lost 3 bases, and 7 bases had no gene match. Per the germline V gene, CDR1 is MNHNY and CDR2 is SVGAGI (reference sequence). The CDR3 coding sequence is TGTGCCAGCAGTTATAATAGCGGGGGAACTTACAATGAGCAGTTCTTC. Translation: CASSYNSGGTYNEQFF.

The rearrangement uses TRBV19 and TRBJ2-3; perhaps TRBD2 as D (6 bases). Germline-derived CDR1 and CDR2 are LNHDA and SQIVND (reference sequence). This CDR3 contains 14 residues. The V gene lost 8 bases and the J gene lost 4 bases, with 16 bases spanning the gap. The CDR3 DNA follows: TGTGCCAGTTCTCGGGGGATGGGCGCAGATACGCAGTATTTT. It yields the protein CASSRGMGADTQYF. Looking up the rest from reference TRBV19 and TRBJ2-3 gives the full variable domain: DGGITQSPKYLFRKEGQNVTLSCEQNLNHDAMYWYRQDPGQGLRLIYYSQIVNDFQKGDIAEGYSVSREKKESFPLTVTSAQKNPTAFYLCASSRGMGADTQYFGPGTRLTVL.

For this clone: Since no conserved phenylalanine or tryptophan closes the CDR3, a read error is the likely cause. No DNA is shown, since the ends of the CDR3 on it are uncertain; the CDR3 is the one TCRdb lists. This chain links TRBV9 with TRBJ1-6; the listed D gene, TRBD1, was not tested against the DNA. The CDR3 numbers 8 amino acids, ends counted. Germline-derived CDR1 and CDR2 are SGDLS and YYNGEE. This CDR3 reads CASRSRVK.

The chain employs TRBV19 and TRBJ1-1, with D unresolved. This CDR3 contains 14 residues. Germline-derived CDR1 and CDR2 are LNHDA and SQIVND (reference sequence). V gave up 5 bases and J gave up 3 bases, with 13 bases separating them. CDR3 protein: CASSLPSDYTEAFF. DNA of the CDR3: TGTGCCAGTAGTTTACCCAGTGACTACACTGAAGCTTTCTTT.

The chain couples TRBV12-5 to TRBJ1-2; D remains ambiguous. The CDR3 is made up of 11 amino acids. CDR1 is LGHNT and CDR2 is FRNRAP in the germline V gene. The ends were cut back, 5 bases at V and 7 bases at J, with 8 bases in the middle. Written as DNA, the CDR3 is TGTGCTAGTGGTCTCCACGGTGGCTACACCTTC. Amino acid sequence: CASGLHGGYTF.

The count of this clone is one. The CDR3 nucleotides read TGTGCCAGCAGTTACGAGCGGGTAGGGGCAGATACGCAGTATTTT. This sequence encodes CASSYERVGADTQYF. The J gene is TRBJ2-3, the V gene TRBV6-6; possibly TRBD2 for D (6 bases). V lost 2 bases to trimming and J lost 4 bases, with 13 bases between them. Germline V gene lookup returns CDR1 MNHNY and CDR2 SVGAGI (reference sequence). CDR3 size: 15 residues.

The chain recombines TRBV25-1 with TRBJ2-2, with TRBD1 matching 7 bases. The germline V gene has CDR1 MGHDK and CDR2 SYGVNS. Trimming took 7 bases from V and 1 from J; bases not matched to a gene: 3. This CDR3 is 14 amino acids long. The CDR3 DNA sequence: TGTGCCAGCACTTGGACAGGGAACACCGGGGAGCTGTTTTTT. Its translation is CASTWTGNTGELFF. Supplemented by reference TRBV25-1 and TRBJ2-2, the full variable domain reads EADIYQTPRYLVIGTGKKITLECSQTMGHDKMYWYQQDPGMELHLIHYSYGVNSTEKGDLSSESTVSRIRTEHFPLTLESARPSHTSQYLCASTWTGNTGELFFGEGSRLTVL.

This sequence joins TRBV3-1 (or the pseudogene TRBV3-2) and TRBJ2-5, with 7 bases lining up with TRBD1. This CDR3 has 17 residues. From germline, CDR1 is LGHDT and CDR2 YNNKEL (reference sequence). V lost 0 bases, J lost 3 bases, and 10 bases stayed unmatched. CDR3 nucleotide sequence: TGTGCCAGCAGCCAAGAGTACATTAGGACAGGCAAAGAGACCCAGTACTTC. This codes for CASSQEYIRTGKETQYF.

The V call is TRBV6-5, the J call TRBJ1-4, with D perhaps TRBD1 (5 bases). The CDR3 runs to 14 residues. Germline values: CDR1 MNHEY, CDR2 SVGAGI. Trimming shortened V by 6 bases and J by 0 bases, and 8 bases separated the two germline ends. CDR3: CASRRQSTNEKLFF. CDR3 nucleotide sequence: TGTGCCAGCAGGCGACAGTCAACTAATGAAAAACTGTTTTTT.

The CDR3 sequence: CASSQEPSNEQYF. The CDR3 nucleotides are TGTGCCAGCAGCCAAGAACCTTCTAACGAGCAGTACTTC. This chain uses TRBV14 with TRBJ2-7; no firm D call. The CDR3 runs 13 residues. Germline values: CDR1 SGHDN, CDR2 FVKESK. Trimming removed 0 bases at V and 5 bases at J, with 8 bases between.

The gene calls are TRBV15 and TRBJ2-1, with no clear D. The length of the CDR3 is 14 residues. The V and J ends lost 0 bases and 8 bases respectively, with 11 bases between them. Germline-derived CDR1 and CDR2 are LNHNV and YYDKDF (reference sequence). The CDR3 reads CATSRDRQAYEQFF. CDR3 in DNA: TGTGCCACCAGCAGAGATAGGCAGGCCTATGAGCAGTTCTTC.

This clone is a singleton in its sample. This chain joins TRBV2 and TRBJ2-6; 9 bases line up with TRBD1. From germline, CDR1 is SNHLY and CDR2 FYNNEI. V lost 6 bases to trimming and J lost 0 bases; unmatched junction nucleotides: 6. The CDR3 contains 17 residues. CDR3 residues: CASRAGTGNSGANVLTF. As DNA, the CDR3 is TGTGCCAGCAGGGCCGGGACAGGGAACTCTGGGGCCAACGTCCTGACTTTC.

The chain combines TRBV6-5 with TRBJ1-1, with 8 bases lining up with TRBD1. The CDR3 contains 13 residues. The V gene's germline CDR1 is MNHEY and CDR2 SVGAGI. Trimming cost V 7 bases and J 4 bases; bases outside gene matches: 5. The CDR3 here is CASKQGVVTEAFF. CDR3 nucleotides: TGTGCCAGCAAACAGGGGGTTGTCACTGAAGCTTTCTTT.

J is TRBJ2-7 and V is TRBV4-1; 8 nucleotides agree with TRBD1. This CDR3 is built from 16 residues. The junction had 12 bases not matched to a gene; V was cut back by 5 bases and J by 3 bases. CDR1 and CDR2 from the germline V gene are MGHRA and YSYEKL. The chain's CDR3 is CASSSGGRSVGYEQYF. The DNA of the CDR3 is TGCGCCAGCAGCTCAGGGGGCAGGTCGGTTGGCTACGAGCAGTACTTC.

J is TRBJ1-2 and V is TRBV12-3 or TRBV12-4; 9 bases line up with TRBD1. This CDR3 contains 12 residues. V was clipped by 8 bases and J by 4 bases; unmatched bases: 2. In nucleotides, the CDR3 is TGTGCCAGCGGGACAGGGACCTATGGCTACACCTTC. Residues: CASGTGTYGYTF.

To note about this clone: A read error may produce the germline difference seen at one junction end. CDR3 nucleotide sequence: TGTGCCAGCAGTCAAGATAAACTGGACAGGGCCTACAATGAGCAGTTCTTC. Its translation is CASSQDKLDRAYNEQFF. V is TRBV14 and J is TRBJ2-1; 8 nucleotides match TRBD1. Per the germline V gene, CDR1 is SGHDN and CDR2 is FVKESK. The CDR3 contains 17 residues.

This chain uses TRBV5-1 with TRBJ1-4; no reliable D call. The germline CDR1 and CDR2 sequences are SGHRS and YFSETQ. The CDR3 consists of 15 residues. V lost 4 bases to trimming and J lost 8 bases, with 18 bases between them. The CDR3 sequence: CASSAGGGSAEKLFF. As DNA, the CDR3 is TGCGCCAGCAGCGCGGGTGGCGGGTCCGCGGAAAAACTGTTTTTT.

The chain links TRBV12-5 to TRBJ2-7; 7 nucleotides align to TRBD1. Germline CDR1 reads LGHNT; CDR2 reads FRNRAP. The CDR3 totals 16 residues. The V and J ends lost 0 bases and 4 bases, in that order; junction bases with no gene match: 9. CDR3 region: CASGLVKGTESYEQYF. CDR3 nucleotides: TGTGCTAGTGGTTTGGTAAAAGGGACAGAATCTTACGAGCAGTACTTC. Supplemented by reference TRBV12-5 and TRBJ2-7, the full variable domain reads DARVTQTPRHKVTEMGQEVTMRCQPILGHNTVFWYRQTMMQGLELLAYFRNRAPLDDSGMPKDRFSAEMPDATLATLKIQPSEPRDSAVYFCASGLVKGTESYEQYFGPGTRLTVT.

The chain employs TRBV18 and TRBJ1-1; no reliable D call. CDR1 is KGHSH, CDR2 LQKENI, per germline. V was clipped by 3 bases and J by 1 base, with 9 bases between them. This CDR3 comprises 14 residues. DNA of the CDR3: TGTGCCAGCTCACCTTACGGTCCGAACACTGAAGCTTTCTTT. It is translated as CASSPYGPNTEAFF.

V and J are TRBV6-5 and TRBJ1-5; D is uncertain. V gave up 7 bases and J gave up 0 bases, with 4 bases separating them. CDR3 length: 12 residues. The germline V gene encodes CDR1 MNHEY and CDR2 SVGAGI. CDR3 nucleotides: TGTGCCAGCACCTATAGCAATCAGCCCCAGCATTTT. This gives the protein CASTYSNQPQHF.

J is TRBJ2-5 and V is TRBV4-1; 9 bases are shared with TRBD1. The CDR3 extends over 17 amino acids. V lost 1 base to trimming and J lost 2 bases; unmatched junction nucleotides: 8. Germline loops: CDR1 MGHRA, CDR2 YSYEKL. This CDR3 is CASSQVAGQGPQETQYF. The CDR3, as DNA: TGCGCCAGCAGCCAAGTAGCAGGACAGGGGCCTCAAGAGACCCAGTACTTC.

The chain carries TRBV11-3 and TRBJ2-7; the D is unclear. The CDR3 is made up of 14 amino acids. Trimming pared 3 bases from V and 8 bases from J, leaving 17 bases between. Looked up from germline, CDR1 is SGHNT and CDR2 is YENEEA. The DNA for the CDR3 is TGTGCCAGCAGCTTGCGCACTGCCGTTTGCAAGCAGTACTTC. Its protein product is CASSLRTAVCKQYF. Full variable domain (rest looked up from reference TRBV11-3 and TRBJ2-7): EAGVVQSPRYKIIEKKQPVAFWCNPISGHNTLYWYLQNLGQGPELLIRYENEEAVDDSQLPKDRFSAERLKGVDSTLKIQPAELGDSAVYLCASSLRTAVCKQYFGPGTRLTVT.

A remark on this clone: Distinct nucleotide sequences in the sample also encode this CDR3. The chain carries TRBV19 and TRBJ2-1; D may be TRBD2 (6 bases). CDR1 is LNHDA, CDR2 SQIVND, per germline (reference sequence). Trimming shortened V by 3 bases and J by 5 bases, and 8 bases separated the two germline ends. There are 13 residues in the CDR3. The chain's CDR3 is CASSIQRDNEQFF. The DNA of the CDR3 is TGTGCCAGTAGTATCCAGCGGGACAATGAGCAGTTCTTC. The whole variable domain, remainder taken from reference TRBV19 and TRBJ2-1, is DGGITQSPKYLFRKEGQNVTLSCEQNLNHDAMYWYRQDPGQGLRLIYYSQIVNDFQKGDIAEGYSVSREKKESFPLTVTSAQKNPTAFYLCASSIQRDNEQFFGPGTRLTVL.

This clone was detected only a few times. The chain carries TRBV7-6 and TRBJ2-7, with TRBD1 matching 10 bases. Germline V gene data show CDR1 as SGHVS and CDR2 as FNYEAQ. The CDR3 is 15 amino acids. The ends lost 5 bases at V and 3 bases at J; junction bases unmatched: 7. The DNA of the CDR3 is TGTGCCAGCAGCCCACCCGGACAGGGGGGCTACGAGCAGTACTTC. Protein sequence: CASSPPGQGGYEQYF.

The chain has TRBV2 and TRBJ2-5; 8 positions agree with TRBD1. The J segment lost 4 bases and the V segment lost 6 bases, leaving 7 bases of the junction unmatched. The germline V gene has CDR1 SNHLY and CDR2 FYNNEI. The CDR3 is made up of 14 amino acids. In DNA form, the CDR3 reads TGTGCCAGCAGCCCTACAGGGACAGGAGAGACCCAGTACTTC. Protein sequence: CASSPTGTGETQYF.

V gene TRBV7-8 combines with J gene TRBJ2-7; perhaps TRBD1 as D (5 bases). V lost 0 bases, J lost 5 bases, and 5 bases lay in between. CDR3 length equals 12 residues. CDR1 and CDR2 from the germline V gene are SGHVS and FQNEAQ. DNA for the CDR3: TGTGCCAGCAGCTTAGCACAGGACGAGCAGTACTTC. Its protein is CASSLAQDEQYF.

CDR3 in amino acids: CASSQEEGGTVSYEQYF. The DNA for the CDR3 is TGTGCCAGCAGCCAAGAGGAGGGTGGGACAGTCTCCTACGAGCAGTACTTC. The V call is TRBV4-2, the J call TRBJ2-7, with TRBD1 as a possible D gene (7 bases). This CDR3 has 17 amino acids. V lost 0 bases, J lost 0 bases, and 15 bases lay in between. Per the germline V gene, CDR1 is LGHNA and CDR2 is YNFKEQ.

This rearrangement joins TRBV7-2 to TRBJ2-2, with D maybe TRBD1 (6 bases). CDR3 length: 13 amino acids. The germline CDR1 and CDR2 sequences are SGHTA and FQGNSA. Trimming took off 1 base at V and 6 bases at J, with 6 bases between the two ends. CDR3 sequence (DNA): TGTGCCAGCAGCTTAGAGGGGGCCGGGGAGCTGTTTTTT. Its protein product is CASSLEGAGELFF.

The sample holds one count of this clone. This rearrangement joins TRBV15 to TRBJ2-5, with 7 bases identical to TRBD1. Trimming took 2 bases from V and 1 from J; bases not matched to a gene: 4. The CDR3 loop spans 15 amino acids. Germline lookup yields CDR1 LNHNV and CDR2 YYDKDF (reference sequence). CDR3 amino acids: CATSRSTGTQETQYF. CDR3 coding DNA: TGTGCCACCAGCAGATCGACAGGGACCCAAGAGACCCAGTACTTC.

The CDR3 loop reads CASSAQREGLGEQFF. The CDR3 nucleotides are TGTGCCAGCAGCGCCCAGCGGGAGGGCCTTGGAGAGCAGTTCTTC. This chain connects TRBV9 to TRBJ2-1; 10 bases are shared with TRBD2. V was clipped by 3 bases and J by 10 bases; unmatched bases: 10. This CDR3 region has 15 residues. Germline CDR1 reads SGDLS; CDR2 reads YYNGEE.

The chain has TRBV3-1 (or the pseudogene TRBV3-2) and TRBJ1-6; maybe TRBD1 (6 bases). Germline lookup yields CDR1 LGHDT and CDR2 YNNKEL (reference sequence). V was cut by 4 bases and J by 5 bases, with 12 bases left in between. The CDR3 is made up of 15 amino acids. The CDR3 coding sequence is TGTGCCAGCAGCCGAAACGACAGGCATAATTCACCCCTCCACTTT. Its protein is CASSRNDRHNSPLHF.

This clone has only a few counts. The rearrangement uses TRBV6-5 and TRBJ2-5, with D possibly matching TRBD1 (6 bases). Germline CDR1 and CDR2: MNHEY and SVGAGI. V dropped 6 bases and J dropped 2 bases, with 16 bases sitting between them. CDR3 length equals 15 residues. The DNA for the CDR3 is TGTGCCAGCAGGAAAGGTGGGACAACGCAAGAGACCCAGTACTTC. As protein: CASRKGGTTQETQYF.